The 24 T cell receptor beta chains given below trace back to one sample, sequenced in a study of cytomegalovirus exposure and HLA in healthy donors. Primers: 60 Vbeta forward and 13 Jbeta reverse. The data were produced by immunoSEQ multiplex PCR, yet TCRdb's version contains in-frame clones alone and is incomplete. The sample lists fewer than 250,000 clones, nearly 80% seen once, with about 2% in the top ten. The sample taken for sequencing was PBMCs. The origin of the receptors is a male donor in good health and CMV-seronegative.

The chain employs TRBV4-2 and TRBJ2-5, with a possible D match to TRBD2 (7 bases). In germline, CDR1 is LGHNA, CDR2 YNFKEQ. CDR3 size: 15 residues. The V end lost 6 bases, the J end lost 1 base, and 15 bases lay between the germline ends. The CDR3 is CASSYSGGSQETQYF. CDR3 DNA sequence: TGTGCCAGCAGTTATTCGGGGGGCTCCCAAGAGACCCAGTACTTC.

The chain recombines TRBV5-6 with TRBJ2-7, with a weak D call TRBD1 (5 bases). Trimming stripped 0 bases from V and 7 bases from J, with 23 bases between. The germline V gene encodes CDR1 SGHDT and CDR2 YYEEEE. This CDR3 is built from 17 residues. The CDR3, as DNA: TGTGCCAGCAGCTTGGCCCTGGGCAGGGTAGAAGCGAGTGAGCAGTACTTC. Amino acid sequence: CASSLALGRVEASEQYF.

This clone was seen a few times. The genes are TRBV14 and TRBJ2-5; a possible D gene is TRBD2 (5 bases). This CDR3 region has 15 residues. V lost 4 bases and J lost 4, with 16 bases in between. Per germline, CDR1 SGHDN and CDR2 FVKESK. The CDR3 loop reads CASSPSGIPRETQYF. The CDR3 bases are TGTGCCAGCAGCCCCTCGGGGATCCCTCGAGAGACCCAGTACTTC.

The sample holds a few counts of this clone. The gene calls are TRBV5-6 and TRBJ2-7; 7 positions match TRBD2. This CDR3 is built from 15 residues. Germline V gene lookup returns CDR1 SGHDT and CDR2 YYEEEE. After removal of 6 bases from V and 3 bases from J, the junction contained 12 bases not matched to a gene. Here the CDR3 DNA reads TGTGCCAGCACCGGTTTGGGGGGGGACCACTACGAGCAGTACTTC. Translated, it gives CASTGLGGDHYEQYF.

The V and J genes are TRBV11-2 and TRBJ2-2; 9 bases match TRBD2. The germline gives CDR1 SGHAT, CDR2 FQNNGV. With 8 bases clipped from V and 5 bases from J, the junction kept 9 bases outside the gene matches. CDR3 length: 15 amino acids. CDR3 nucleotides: TGTGCCAGCGCTGGGCTAGCGGGACGGACCGGGGAGCTGTTTTTT. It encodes CASAGLAGRTGELFF.

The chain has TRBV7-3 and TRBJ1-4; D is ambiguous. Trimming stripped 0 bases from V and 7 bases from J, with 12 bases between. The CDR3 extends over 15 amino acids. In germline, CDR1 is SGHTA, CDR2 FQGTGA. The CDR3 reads CASSLTPGTGEKLFF. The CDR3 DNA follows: TGTGCCAGCAGCTTAACGCCGGGTACGGGTGAAAAACTGTTTTTT.

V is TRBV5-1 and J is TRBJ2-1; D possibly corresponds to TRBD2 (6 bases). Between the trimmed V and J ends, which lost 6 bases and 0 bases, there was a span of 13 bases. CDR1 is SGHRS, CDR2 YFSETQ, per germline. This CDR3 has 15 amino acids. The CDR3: CASNVGGSSYNEQFF. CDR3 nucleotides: TGCGCCAGCAACGTTGGGGGGAGCTCCTACAATGAGCAGTTCTTC.

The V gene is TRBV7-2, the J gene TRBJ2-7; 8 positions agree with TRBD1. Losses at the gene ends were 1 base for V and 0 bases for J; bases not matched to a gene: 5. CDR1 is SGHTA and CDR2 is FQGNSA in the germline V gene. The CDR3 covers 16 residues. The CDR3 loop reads CASSLGTGLASYEQYF. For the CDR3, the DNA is TGTGCCAGCAGCTTAGGGACAGGGCTTGCCTCCTACGAGCAGTACTTC. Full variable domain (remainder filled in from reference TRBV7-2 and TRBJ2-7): GAGVSQSPSNKVTEKGKDVELRCDPISGHTALYWYRQSLGQGLEFLIYFQGNSAPDKSGLPSDRFSAERTGGSVSTLTIQRTQQEDSAVYLCASSLGTGLASYEQYFGPGTRLTVT.

In nucleotides, the CDR3 is TGCGCCAGCAGCCAAGACAGGGGCCAGTACTTC. Amino acid sequence: CASSQDRGQYF. The gene calls are TRBV5-1 and TRBJ2-7; TRBD1 matches 8 bases. CDR1 and CDR2 from the germline V gene are SGHRS and YFSETQ. This CDR3 is built from 11 residues. Trimming cost V 4 bases and J 10 bases; bases outside gene matches: 4. The full variable domain, with the rest looked up from reference TRBV5-1 and TRBJ2-7, is KAGVTQTPRYLIKTRGQQVTLSCSPISGHRSVSWYQQTPGQGLQFLFEYFSETQRNKGNFPGRFSGRQFSNSRSEMNVSTLELGDSALYLCASSQDRGQYFGPGTRLTVT.

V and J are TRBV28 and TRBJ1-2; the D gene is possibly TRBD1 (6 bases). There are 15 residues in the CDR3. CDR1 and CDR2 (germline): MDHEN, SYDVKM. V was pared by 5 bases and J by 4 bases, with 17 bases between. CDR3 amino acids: CASSLGGRGGYGYTF. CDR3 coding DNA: TGTGCCAGCAGTCTAGGGGGGAGGGGGGGCTATGGCTACACCTTC.

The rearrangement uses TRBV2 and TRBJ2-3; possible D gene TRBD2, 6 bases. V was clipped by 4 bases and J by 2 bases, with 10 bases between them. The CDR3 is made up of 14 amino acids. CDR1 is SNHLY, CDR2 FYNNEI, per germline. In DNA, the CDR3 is TGTGCCAGCAGTGTTGAGCGGGTCACAGATACGCAGTATTTT. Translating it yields CASSVERVTDTQYF. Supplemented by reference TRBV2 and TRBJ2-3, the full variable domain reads EPEVTQTPSHQVTQMGQEVILRCVPISNHLYFYWYRQILGQKVEFLVSFYNNEISEKSEIFDDQFSVERPDGSNFTLKIRSTKLEDSAMYFCASSVERVTDTQYFGPGTRLTVL.

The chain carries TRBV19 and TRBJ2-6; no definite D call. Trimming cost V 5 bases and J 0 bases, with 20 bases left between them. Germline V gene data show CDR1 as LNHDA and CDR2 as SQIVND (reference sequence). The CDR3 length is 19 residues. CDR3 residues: CASSYPSTRKSSGANVLTF. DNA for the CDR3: TGTGCCAGTAGTTACCCCTCGACACGTAAAAGCTCTGGGGCCAACGTCCTGACTTTC. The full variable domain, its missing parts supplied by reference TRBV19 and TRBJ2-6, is DGGITQSPKYLFRKEGQNVTLSCEQNLNHDAMYWYRQDPGQGLRLIYYSQIVNDFQKGDIAEGYSVSREKKESFPLTVTSAQKNPTAFYLCASSYPSTRKSSGANVLTFGAGSRLTVL.

CDR3 DNA sequence: TGTGCCAGCAGCCCCGGGACTAGCGGACCGGATACGCAGTATTTT. It translates to CASSPGTSGPDTQYF. This sequence joins TRBV6-4 and TRBJ2-3, with TRBD2 matching over 11 bases. V shed 6 bases and J 6 bases; nucleotides not matched to a gene: 8. The V gene's germline CDR1 is MRHNA and CDR2 SNTAGT. The CDR3 runs 15 residues.

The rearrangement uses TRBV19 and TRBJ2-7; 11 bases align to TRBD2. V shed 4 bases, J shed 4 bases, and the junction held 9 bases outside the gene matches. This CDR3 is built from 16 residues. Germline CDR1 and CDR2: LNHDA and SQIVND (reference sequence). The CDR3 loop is CASSTPEVAGGYEQYF. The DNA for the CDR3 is TGTGCCAGTAGTACCCCCGAGGTAGCGGGAGGGTACGAGCAGTACTTC.

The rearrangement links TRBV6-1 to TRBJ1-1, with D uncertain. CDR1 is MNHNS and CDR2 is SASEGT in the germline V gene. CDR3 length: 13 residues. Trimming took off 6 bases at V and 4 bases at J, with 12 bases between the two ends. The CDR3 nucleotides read TGTGCCAGCAGGACCCAATCGGGCACTGAAGCTTTCTTT. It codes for CASRTQSGTEAFF.

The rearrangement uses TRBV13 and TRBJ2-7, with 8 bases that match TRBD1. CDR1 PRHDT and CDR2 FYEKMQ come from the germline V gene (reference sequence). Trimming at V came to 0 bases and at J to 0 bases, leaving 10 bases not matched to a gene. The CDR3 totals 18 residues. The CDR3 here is CASSLGLGTGDSSYEQYF. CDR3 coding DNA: TGTGCCAGCAGCTTAGGCCTGGGGACAGGCGATAGCTCCTACGAGCAGTACTTC.

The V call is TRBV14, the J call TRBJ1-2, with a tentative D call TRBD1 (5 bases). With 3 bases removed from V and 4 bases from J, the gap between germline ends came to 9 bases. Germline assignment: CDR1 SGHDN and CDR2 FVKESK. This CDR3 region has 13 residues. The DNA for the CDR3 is TGTGCCAGCAGCCAGAGGGGAGGCTATGGCTACACCTTC. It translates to CASSQRGGYGYTF.

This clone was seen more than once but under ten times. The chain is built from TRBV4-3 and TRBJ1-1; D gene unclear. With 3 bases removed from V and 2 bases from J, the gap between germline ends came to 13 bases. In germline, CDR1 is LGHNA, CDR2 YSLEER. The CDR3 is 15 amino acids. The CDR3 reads CASSQFEGPNTEAFF. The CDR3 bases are TGCGCCAGCAGCCAGTTTGAGGGCCCCAACACTGAAGCTTTCTTT.

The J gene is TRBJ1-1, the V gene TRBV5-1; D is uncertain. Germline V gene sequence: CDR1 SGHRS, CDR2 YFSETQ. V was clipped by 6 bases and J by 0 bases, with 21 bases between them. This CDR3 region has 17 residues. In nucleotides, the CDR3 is TGCGCCAGCACGTGGGGTCGGGGAGAGTTAATGAACACTGAAGCTTTCTTT. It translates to CASTWGRGELMNTEAFF. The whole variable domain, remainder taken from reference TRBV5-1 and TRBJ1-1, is KAGVTQTPRYLIKTRGQQVTLSCSPISGHRSVSWYQQTPGQGLQFLFEYFSETQRNKGNFPGRFSGRQFSNSRSEMNVSTLELGDSALYLCASTWGRGELMNTEAFFGQGTRLTVV.

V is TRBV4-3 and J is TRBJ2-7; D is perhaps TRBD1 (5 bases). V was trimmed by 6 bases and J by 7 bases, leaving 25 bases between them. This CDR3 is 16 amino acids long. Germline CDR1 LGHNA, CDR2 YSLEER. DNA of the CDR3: TGCGCCAGCAGGACGAGACGGGCAGGGATGATCGAAGAGCAGTACTTC. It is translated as CASRTRRAGMIEEQYF.

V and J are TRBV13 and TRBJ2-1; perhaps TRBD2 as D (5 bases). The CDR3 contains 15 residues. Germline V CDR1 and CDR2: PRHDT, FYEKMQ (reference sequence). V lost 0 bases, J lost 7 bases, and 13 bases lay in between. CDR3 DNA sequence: TGTGCCAGCAGCTTAGGAACCCCGGGGTGGAATGAGCAGTTCTTC. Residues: CASSLGTPGWNEQFF.

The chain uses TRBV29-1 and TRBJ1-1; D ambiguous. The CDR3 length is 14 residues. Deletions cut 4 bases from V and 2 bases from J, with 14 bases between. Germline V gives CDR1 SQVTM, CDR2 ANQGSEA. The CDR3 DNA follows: TGCAGCGTTGTAAGAGGAGTGGGTAACACTGAAGCTTTCTTT. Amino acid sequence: CSVVRGVGNTEAFF. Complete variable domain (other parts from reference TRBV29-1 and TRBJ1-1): SAVISQKPSRDICQRGTSLTIQCQVDSQVTMMFWYRQQPGQSLTLIATANQGSEATYESGFVIDKFPISRPNLTFSTLTVSNMSPEDSSIYLCSVVRGVGNTEAFFGQGTRLTVV.

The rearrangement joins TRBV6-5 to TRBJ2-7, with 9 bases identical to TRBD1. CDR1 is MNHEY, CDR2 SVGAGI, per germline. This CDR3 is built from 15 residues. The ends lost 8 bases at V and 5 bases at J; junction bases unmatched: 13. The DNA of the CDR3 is TGTGCCAGCTGTATGAGTCGGGACAGGGTCAACGAGCAGTACTTC. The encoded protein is CASCMSRDRVNEQYF.

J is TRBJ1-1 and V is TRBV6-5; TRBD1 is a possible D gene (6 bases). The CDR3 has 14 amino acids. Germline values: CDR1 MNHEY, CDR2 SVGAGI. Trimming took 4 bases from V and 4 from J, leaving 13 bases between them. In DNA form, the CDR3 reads TGTGCCAGCAGTTCAGGGGTCGGTGTCACTGAAGCTTTCTTT. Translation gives CASSSGVGVTEAFF.